Listed below are T cell receptor beta chains from one sample, sequenced in a study of beta chain features in type 1 diabetes. Profiling relied on immunoSEQ multiplex PCR, and the TCRdb table lists in-frame clones only, not all of them. The sample lists about 930,000 clones, about a sixth seen once, with 0.02% to 0.03% in the top ten. The sequenced sample consisted of naive CD4+ T cells from blood. The receptors were gathered from a woman between 18 and 30 years old in good health. Both conserved end residues are trimmed from each CDR3.

TRBJ1-1	TRBV4-3	ASSQDHRGETEAF
TRBJ1-1	TRBV29-1	SVATPLLNTEAF
TRBJ2-2	TRBV11-2	ASSLVLGGERGGELF
TRBJ2-7	TRBV7-2	ASSLVFAYEQY
TRBJ1-4	TRBV10-3	AISEHTGTTNEKLF
TRBJ2-3	TRBV5-1	ASSLVGTSSTDTQY
TRBJ2-3	TRBV9	ASSVGISSLDTQY
TRBJ1-6	TRBV9	ASSLTVDSPLH
TRBJ2-3	TRBV7-9	ASSLRSGSTDTQY
TRBJ2-3	TRBV28	ASSPGGGTTDTQY
TRBJ1-6	TRBV4-1	ASSQDVSVTRSPLH
TRBJ2-3	TRBV4-2	ASSQDQALNTDTQY
TRBJ2-7	TRBV27	ASSLIPLRQGSYEQY
TRBJ2-5	TRBV18	ASSERRSSQETQY
TRBJ1-5	TRBV18	ASSPGVRNQPQH
TRBJ2-7	TRBV6-5	ASSYLAGSSYEQY
TRBJ2-3	TRBV6-6	ASRRQGTDTQY
TRBJ2-7	TRBV7-2	ASSLGLAGDEQY
TRBJ2-7	TRBV5-1	ASSGNTQGDFSYEQY
TRBJ2-3	TRBV19	ASRSGWGADTQY
TRBJ2-1	TRBV9	ASSVDVLNEQF
TRBJ2-7	TRBV11-1	ASSLTDTYEQY
TRBJ1-1	TRBV4-3	ASSQELRGGNTEAF
TRBJ2-3	TRBV29-1	SVAPGLAGFTDTQY
TRBJ2-3	TRBV18	ASSPQDRGLADTQY
TRBJ2-2	TRBV18	ASSPFASGRAGELF
TRBJ2-1	TRBV18	ASSPPSAGTQF
TRBJ1-6	TRBV25-1	ASRIRDRGSPLH
TRBJ2-7	TRBV6-1	ASSRGYSNYEQY
TRBJ2-6	TRBV28	ASSLEGSGANVLT
TRBJ2-1	TRBV7-6	ASSLDRVTSGRTYNEQF
TRBJ1-1	TRBV4-2	ASSRTGYEAF
TRBJ1-1	TRBV7-9	ASSLGRHGGTEAF
TRBJ2-7	TRBV5-4	ASTLTAGGSYEQY
TRBJ1-4	TRBV19	ASSTLQILNEKLF
TRBJ2-3	TRBV7-9	ASSFGSPRTQY
TRBJ2-6	TRBV6-6	ASSWTGSGANVLT
TRBJ2-3	TRBV4-2	ASSLAAESTDTQY
TRBJ2-3	TRBV5-4	ASSLRPSSTDTQY
TRBJ1-5	TRBV21-1	ASSKDLGGSNQPQH
TRBJ2-1	TRBV4-1	ASSQVTTELDNEQF
TRBJ2-5	TRBV29-1	SVESEVGETQY
TRBJ1-5	TRBV7-9	ASSLGQSGNQPQH
TRBJ2-1	TRBV9	ASSVTGDHEQF
TRBJ2-5	TRBV19	ASSILGTSGRGETQY
TRBJ2-7	TRBV4-1	ASSQEPLSSRYEQY
TRBJ2-3	TRBV7-2	ASSLSAGGLDTQY
TRBJ2-3	TRBV7-9	ASSTGTSGIDTQY
TRBJ2-5	TRBV19	ASSIQSRETQY
TRBJ2-1	TRBV14	ASSDFSSYNEQF